What follows are 17 T cell receptor beta chains derived from one specimen sequenced in a study of radiotherapy plus CTLA-4 blockade in lung cancer. The data were produced by immunoSEQ multiplex PCR, yet TCRdb's version contains in-frame clones alone and is incomplete. The sample lists tens of thousands of clones; approximately 78% were seen once. This material consisted of peripheral blood, taken from a patient treated with radiotherapy plus ipilimumab. These receptors all stem from a human donor with non-small cell lung cancer that progressed on radiotherapy plus ipilimumab.

This clone has a single count. The chain employs TRBV9 and TRBJ2-2; the D is unclear. This CDR3 has 13 amino acids. Germline CDR1 SGDLS, CDR2 YYNGEE. Trimming took 0 bases from V and 5 from J, leaving 5 bases between them. Here the CDR3 reads CASSVEFTGELFF. The CDR3 DNA follows: TGTGCCAGCAGCGTAGAATTTACCGGGGAGCTGTTTTTT. Based on the CDR3 plus reference TRBV9 and TRBJ2-2, the full variable domain is DSGVTQTPKHLITATGQRVTLRCSPRSGDLSVYWYQQSLDQGLQFLIQYYNGEERAKGNILERFSAQQFPDLHSELNLSSLELGDSALYFCASSVEFTGELFFGEGSRLTVL.

V and J are TRBV11-2 and TRBJ2-2; maybe TRBD2 (6 bases). V lost 1 base and J lost 5, with 17 bases in between. The CDR3 consists of 17 residues. Germline CDR1 and CDR2: SGHAT and FQNNGV. As DNA, the CDR3 is TGTGCCAGCAGCTTAGCTTGGCTAGCGTCTAAGACCGGGGAGCTGTTTTTT. This sequence encodes CASSLAWLASKTGELFF.

This chain uses TRBV7-3 with TRBJ2-5, with TRBD1 as a possible D gene (6 bases). This CDR3 is 15 amino acids long. With 6 bases removed from V and 5 bases from J, the gap between germline ends came to 19 bases. Germline lookup yields CDR1 SGHTA and CDR2 FQGTGA. The CDR3 nucleotides read TGTGCCAGCAGTACCGGACAGCGAACCGGGGAGACCCAGTACTTC. Translating it yields CASSTGQRTGETQYF.

The rearrangement joins TRBV2 to TRBJ2-7, with 9 bases matching TRBD1. J was trimmed by 3 bases and V by 3 bases; bases with no gene match: 9. Per the germline V gene, CDR1 is SNHLY and CDR2 is FYNNEI. There are 16 residues in the CDR3. The CDR3 region is CASSDGDRERDYEQYV. In DNA form, the CDR3 reads TGTGCCAGCAGTGACGGGGACAGGGAAAGGGACTACGAGCAGTACGTC.

This rearrangement joins TRBV7-6 to TRBJ2-5; 10 bases are shared with TRBD2. The germline V gene encodes CDR1 SGHVS and CDR2 FNYEAQ. CDR3 size: 15 residues. V was clipped by 5 bases and J by 4 bases; unmatched bases: 7. CDR3 region: CASSEHLAGVETQYF. The DNA of the CDR3 is TGTGCCAGCAGCGAACACCTAGCGGGAGTAGAGACCCAGTACTTC.

V usage is TRBV7-2 and J usage is TRBJ1-4; D gene ambiguous. Deletions cut 1 base from V and 5 bases from J, with 5 bases between. CDR3 length: 13 residues. The V gene's germline CDR1 is SGHTA and CDR2 FQGNSA. The chain's CDR3 is CASSLVSNEKLFF. The CDR3 nucleotides read TGTGCCAGCAGCTTAGTTTCAAATGAAAAACTGTTTTTT.

This clone was observed a single time. The chain joins TRBV28 to TRBJ2-3; 8 bases are shared with TRBD2. The CDR3 is 16 residues long. Germline assignment: CDR1 MDHEN and CDR2 SYDVKM. The ends lost 4 bases at V and 4 bases at J; junction bases unmatched: 10. This CDR3 is CASSSLTGGPPDTQYF. The DNA of the CDR3 is TGTGCCAGCAGTTCGCTAACGGGAGGGCCGCCAGATACGCAGTATTTT.

Details on this clone: Without the conserved terminal phenylalanine or tryptophan, this CDR3 likely stems from a read error. The DNA is left out, because the CDR3 cannot be placed on it with certainty; the CDR3 is given as TCRdb lists it. The chain employs TRBV29-1 and TRBJ2-7; the table's D call TRBD1 went unverified against the DNA. The CDR3 is 12 residues long, counting both termini. In germline, CDR1 is SQVTM, CDR2 ANQGSEA. The CDR3 is CSVDMPGQGIAI.

There are a few counts of this clone. DNA of the CDR3: TGTGCCAGCAGCCTGGGACAAACCCTCGTCTTGGGCTACACCTTC. Protein: CASSLGQTLVLGYTF. This chain joins TRBV11-2 and TRBJ1-2; tentatively, D is TRBD1 (6 bases). This CDR3 is built from 15 residues. The V end was cut by 5 bases, the J end by 8 bases, with 21 bases between. From germline, CDR1 is SGHAT and CDR2 FQNNGV. Full variable domain (remainder filled in from reference TRBV11-2 and TRBJ1-2): EAGVAQSPRYKIIEKRQSVAFWCNPISGHATLYWYQQILGQGPKLLIQFQNNGVVDDSQLPKDRFSAERLKGVDSTLKIQPAKLEDSAVYLCASSLGQTLVLGYTFGSGTRLTVV.

This clone was seen only a few times. The chain couples TRBV7-9 to TRBJ1-4; 8 nucleotides match TRBD1. The germline V gene encodes CDR1 SEHNR and CDR2 FQNEAQ (reference sequence). There are 16 residues in the CDR3. J was trimmed by 11 bases and V by 5 bases; bases with no gene match: 16. DNA for the CDR3: TGTGCCAGCAGCCCAGACAGGGGCCGATCTTCGGAGAAACTGTTTTTT. The encoded protein is CASSPDRGRSSEKLFF.

The rearrangement joins TRBV5-1 to TRBJ2-5; 12 bases map to TRBD2. The germline CDR1 and CDR2 sequences are SGHRS and YFSETQ. This CDR3 region has 16 residues. J was trimmed by 2 bases and V by 5 bases; bases with no gene match: 7. CDR3 coding DNA: TGCGCCAGCAGTTTTGGACTAGCGGGGAGACAAGAGACCCAGTACTTC. Residues: CASSFGLAGRQETQYF. Based on the CDR3 plus reference TRBV5-1 and TRBJ2-5, the full variable domain is KAGVTQTPRYLIKTRGQQVTLSCSPISGHRSVSWYQQTPGQGLQFLFEYFSETQRNKGNFPGRFSGRQFSNSRSEMNVSTLELGDSALYLCASSFGLAGRQETQYFGPGTRLLVL.

About this clone: The sample contains more than one DNA sequence encoding this CDR3. The chain couples TRBV6-5 to TRBJ1-1; the D gene is possibly TRBD1 (5 bases). The length of the CDR3 is 12 residues. The germline V gene has CDR1 MNHEY and CDR2 SVGAGI. V shed 6 bases and J shed 11 bases, with 16 bases lying between them. The CDR3 loop reads CASSQQGFGAFF. The CDR3 nucleotides are TGTGCCAGCAGCCAGCAGGGCTTTGGGGCTTTCTTT.

The chain combines TRBV6-4 with TRBJ2-1; no clear D. V was cut by 3 bases and J by 2 bases, with 5 bases left in between. CDR1 MRHNA and CDR2 SNTAGT come from the germline V gene. The CDR3 consists of 13 residues. The CDR3 loop is CASSDYPYNEQFF. CDR3 coding DNA: TGTGCCAGCAGTGATTATCCCTACAATGAGCAGTTCTTC.

V gene TRBV28 combines with J gene TRBJ1-4; TRBD1 might be the D (6 bases). This CDR3 has 15 amino acids. Germline CDR1 and CDR2: MDHEN and SYDVKM. V was shortened by 10 bases and J by 12 bases, with 27 bases between the two germline ends. CDR3 nucleotide sequence: TGTGCCACCCGAGGCCGCAGGGGATTGGTTGAGGAACTGTTTTTT. Residues: CATRGRRGLVEELFF.

The chain carries TRBV7-2 and TRBJ2-1; 11 bases are a match to TRBD2. Germline trimming cut 3 bases from V and 4 bases from J; bases unmatched to any gene: 2. Germline V lookup: CDR1 SGHTA, CDR2 FQGNSA. CDR3 length: 15 amino acids. CDR3 bases: TGTGCCAGCAGCTTTACTAGCGGGAGTTACAATGAGCAGTTCTTC. Amino acid sequence: CASSFTSGSYNEQFF.

The genes are TRBV2 and TRBJ2-7; D gene unclear. Deletions cut 3 bases from V and 8 bases from J, with 14 bases between. The CDR3 is 13 amino acids. Germline CDR1 reads SNHLY; CDR2 reads FYNNEI. The DNA for the CDR3 is TGTGCCAGCAGTGAGTACCGTAACGCTCAGCAGTACTTC. It yields the protein CASSEYRNAQQYF.

The chain links TRBV10-1 to TRBJ1-1; D ambiguous. CDR1 and CDR2 from the germline V gene are WNHNN and SYGVQD (reference sequence). V lost 0 bases to trimming and J lost 1 base, with 6 bases between them. The CDR3 loop spans 14 amino acids. The CDR3 region has the DNA TGCGCCAGCAGTGAGTCGAGTGGGAACACTGAAGCTTTCTTT. Protein product: CASSESSGNTEAFF.